This T cell receptor (beta chain) originates from a study of PD-L1 blockade in urothelial cancer. Overall study: Treatment start was followed by blood analysis at 3 weeks (second dose) and again at 6 weeks. Researchers found blood samples held a median of approximately 150,000 T cells.

Assay used: immunoSEQ multiplex PCR; TCRdb lists only in-frame clones, some missing. The sample lists about 43,000 clones, 85% to 90% occurring once. General study results and limits: In blood at 3 weeks, tumor-associated clones expanded more among patients with durable benefit.

Every patient provided from 1 to 8 samples, collected pretreatment and on-treatment. Concerning this clone: Its antigen remains unknown.

Sample: PBMCs, taken around atezolizumab (anti-PD-L1) treatment. This TCR was sampled from a woman aged 60-75 years with urothelial cancer.

The CDR3 loop is CASSLVTSVRYEQYF. CDR3 coding DNA: TGTGCCAGCAGCTTGGTGACTAGCGTGAGGTACGAGCAGTACTTC. The chain has TRBV5-4 and TRBJ2-7, with 8 bases fitting TRBD2. Germline assignment: CDR1 SGHNT and CDR2 YYREEE (reference sequence). The CDR3 has 15 amino acids. V lost 0 bases and J lost 4; bases outside the gene matches: 6.